This TCR beta chain is from a study of neoadjuvant anti-PD-1 for oral cavity cancer. This clone appeared a few times. With 3 bases removed from V and 0 bases from J, the gap between germline ends came to 7 bases. The CDR3 runs to 14 residues. Germline lookup yields CDR1 MDHEN and CDR2 SYDVKM. The table came from immunoSEQ multiplex PCR; TCRdb's copy has only in-frame clones and leaves some out. The sample yields 13,000 or so clones, more than 55% seen once. The material was tumor tissue, obtained before nivolumab (anti-PD-1) treatment. This chain joins TRBV28 and TRBJ2-3; D unresolved. This TCR was sampled from a person aged 40 to 85 with oral cavity squamous cell carcinoma. CDR3 amino acids: CASSLVTSTDTQYF. The CDR3 region has the DNA TGTGCCAGCAGTTTGGTAACGAGCACAGATACGCAGTATTTT. Looking up the rest from reference TRBV28 and TRBJ2-3 gives the full variable domain: DVKVTQSSRYLVKRTGEKVFLECVQDMDHENMFWYRQDPGLGLRLIYFSYDVKMKEKGDIPEGYSVSREKKERFSLILESASTNQTSMYLCASSLVTSTDTQYFGPGTRLTVL.